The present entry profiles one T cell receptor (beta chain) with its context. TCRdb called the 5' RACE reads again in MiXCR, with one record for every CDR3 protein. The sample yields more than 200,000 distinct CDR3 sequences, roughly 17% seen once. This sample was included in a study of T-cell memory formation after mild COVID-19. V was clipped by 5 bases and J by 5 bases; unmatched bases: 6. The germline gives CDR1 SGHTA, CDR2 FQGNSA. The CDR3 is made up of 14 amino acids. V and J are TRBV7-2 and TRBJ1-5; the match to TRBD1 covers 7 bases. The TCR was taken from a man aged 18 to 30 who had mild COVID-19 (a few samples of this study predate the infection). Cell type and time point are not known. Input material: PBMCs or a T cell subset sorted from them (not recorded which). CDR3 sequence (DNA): TGTGCCAGCAGCCAACGGGACAGTTATCAGCCCCAGCATTTT. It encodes CASSQRDSYQPQHF.